The clone carrying this T cell receptor (beta chain) appeared many times. Its antigen is currently unknown. Template material for amplifying TCR beta CDR3 regions consisted of RNA transcripts. In the first-round RT-PCR of the TCR CDR3, the HTBI primer set was used. From the multiplex PCR reads, TCRdb called clonotypes with MiXCR, one entry per CDR3 protein. Here the sample spans about 280,000 distinct CDR3 sequences, about 25% being singletons. Those patients with uncontrolled infection, other autoimmune disease, pregnancy or lactation were excluded. A sample of blood taken at first hyperthyroidism diagnosis preceded any ophthalmopathy symptoms. The data stem from a study of T cells in Graves' hyperthyroidism and ophthalmopathy. Broader study findings: Peripheral blood also featured most of the thyroid clonotypes expanded above 0.001.

This CDR3 comprises 12 residues. Germline V gene sequence: CDR1 MNHNS, CDR2 SASEGT. Sequenced input: blood. The V and J genes are TRBV6-1 and TRBJ2-7; 9 bases agree with TRBD1. The TCR was taken from a middle-aged man with Graves' hyperthyroidism that later progressed to Graves' ophthalmopathy. The CDR3 sequence: CGSDRGSYEQYF. The CDR3 bases are TGTGGGTCGGACAGGGGTTCCTACGAGCAGTACTTC.